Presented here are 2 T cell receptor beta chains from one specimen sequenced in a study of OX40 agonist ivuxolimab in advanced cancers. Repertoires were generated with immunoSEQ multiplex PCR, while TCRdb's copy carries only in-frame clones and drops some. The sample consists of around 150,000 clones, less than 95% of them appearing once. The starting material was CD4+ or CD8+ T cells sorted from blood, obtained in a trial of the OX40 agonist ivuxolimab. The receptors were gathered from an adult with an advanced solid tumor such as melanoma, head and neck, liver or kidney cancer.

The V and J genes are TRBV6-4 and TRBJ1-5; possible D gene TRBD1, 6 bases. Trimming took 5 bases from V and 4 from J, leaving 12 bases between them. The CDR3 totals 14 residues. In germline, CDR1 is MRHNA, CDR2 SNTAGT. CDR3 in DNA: TGTGCCAGCAGTCTGGGGGCAGGTAATCAGCCCCAGCATTTT. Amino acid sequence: CASSLGAGNQPQHF.

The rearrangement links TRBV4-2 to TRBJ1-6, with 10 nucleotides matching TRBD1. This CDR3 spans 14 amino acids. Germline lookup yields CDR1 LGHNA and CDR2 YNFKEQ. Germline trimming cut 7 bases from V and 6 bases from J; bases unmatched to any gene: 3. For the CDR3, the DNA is TGTGCCAGCAAGGGACAGGGGTTTAATTCACCCCTCCACTTT. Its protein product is CASKGQGFNSPLHF.